This T cell receptor (beta chain) appears in the sequencing data of a study of blood T cells in healthy people across ages. Study-wide results and caveats: PBMCs that were unsorted prevented a conclusive naive versus antigen-experienced comparison. Long-lived donors exceeded aged donors in naive CD4+ cells and diversity.

The authors ran a second PCR of about 7 to 11 cycles using a sample-barcoded 5' primer and a J-beta primer mix. Researchers report that a template-switch adaptor with 12 random nucleotides tagged each cDNA molecule. TCRdb called the 5' RACE reads again in MiXCR, with one record for every CDR3 protein. There are hundreds of thousands of distinct CDR3 sequences in the sample; over 20% occur only once, and approximately 3.7% lies in the top ten. The germline CDR1 and CDR2 sequences are SQVTM and ANQGSEA. There are 15 residues in the CDR3. Deletions cut 6 bases from V and 8 bases from J, with 25 bases between. As concerns this clonotype: What it binds is not known.

The clonotype originates from a man aged 65-85 years in good health. The chain is built from TRBV29-1 and TRBJ1-1; tentative D call: TRBD1 (6 bases). Material: blood. CDR3 sequence (DNA): TGCAGCGTGGTGAATGGGGGGCCGAGCCCTTTGGAAGCTTTCTTT. Amino acid sequence: CSVVNGGPSPLEAFF.